Presented here are 28 T cell receptor beta chains from one specimen sequenced in a study of cytomegalovirus exposure and HLA in healthy donors. The primer mix had 60 Vbeta and 13 Jbeta primers. TCRdb's table, derived via immunoSEQ multiplex PCR, lists solely in-frame clones and lacks some. The sample holds some 150,000 clones, about 79% seen once. The sequenced material came from PBMCs. These receptors were collected from a woman younger than 45 in good health and CMV-seronegative.

This clone was picked up a small number of times. This rearrangement joins TRBV9 to TRBJ1-5; D may be TRBD1 (5 bases). The CDR3 has 13 amino acids. Germline V gene sequence: CDR1 SGDLS, CDR2 YYNGEE. The ends were cut back, 4 bases at V and 5 bases at J, with 10 bases in the middle. The CDR3 sequence is CASSPDSDQPQHF. DNA of the CDR3: TGTGCCAGCAGCCCCGACAGTGATCAGCCCCAGCATTTT.

V gene TRBV19 combines with J gene TRBJ2-1; 8 bases fit TRBD2. The ends lost 2 bases at V and 2 bases at J; junction bases unmatched: 8. Germline assignment: CDR1 LNHDA and CDR2 SQIVND (reference sequence). This CDR3 has 17 amino acids. The CDR3 is CASSIFTAGATYNEQFF. The CDR3 DNA reads as TGTGCCAGTAGTATATTTACAGCGGGGGCGACCTACAATGAGCAGTTCTTC.

J is TRBJ1-1 and V is TRBV19; D ambiguous. The CDR3 runs 13 residues. V gave up 7 bases and J gave up 6 bases, with 15 bases separating them. Per germline, CDR1 LNHDA and CDR2 SQIVND (reference sequence). Written as DNA, the CDR3 is TGTGCCAGTATGTACGGCTTAGCCCCTGAAGCTTTCTTT. Residues: CASMYGLAPEAFF.

This chain connects TRBV11-3 to TRBJ1-2; TRBD1 agrees at 9 bases. Trimming removed 3 bases from V and 5 bases from J; junction bases left unmatched: 10. The CDR3 is made up of 16 amino acids. Germline V CDR1 and CDR2: SGHNT, YENEEA. CDR3 residues: CASSFAARTGAYGYTF. Written as DNA, the CDR3 is TGTGCCAGCAGCTTTGCCGCCCGGACAGGGGCTTATGGCTACACCTTC.

The chain employs TRBV7-3 and TRBJ2-7; TRBD2 matches at 9 bases. J gave up 2 bases and V 5 bases, and 7 bases lay outside the gene matches. There are 15 residues in the CDR3. Per the germline V gene, CDR1 is SGHTA and CDR2 is FQGTGA. CDR3 residues: CASSRAGGMTYEQYF. In DNA form, the CDR3 reads TGTGCCAGCAGCCGAGCGGGGGGTATGACCTACGAGCAGTACTTC.

V is TRBV15 and J is TRBJ1-1; TRBD1 aligns across 7 bases. With 3 bases clipped from V and 6 bases from J, the junction kept 7 bases outside the gene matches. Germline V gene data show CDR1 as LNHNV and CDR2 as YYDKDF (reference sequence). There are 14 residues in the CDR3. CDR3 region: CATSSRGMPPEAFF. The CDR3 DNA reads TGTGCCACCAGCAGCAGGGGGATGCCCCCTGAAGCTTTCTTT.

This clone was picked up one time. The CDR3 here is CASSKRTDGTGELFF. The CDR3 coding sequence is TGCGCCAGCAGTAAGCGGACGGATGGTACCGGGGAGCTGTTTTTT. The chain employs TRBV10-1 and TRBJ2-2, with D possibly TRBD2 on 5 matching bases. Between the trimmed V and J ends, which lost 5 bases and 5 bases, there was a span of 15 bases. The CDR3 is 15 amino acids. Germline V CDR1 and CDR2: WNHNN, SYGVQD (reference sequence).

This sequence joins TRBV23-1 and TRBJ2-7; D unclear. TRBV23-1 belongs to the ORF category, with a function that is uncertain. There are 12 residues in the CDR3. The V end lost 3 bases, the J end lost 3 bases, and 6 bases lay between the germline ends. DNA of the CDR3: TGCGCCAGCAGTCAGTGTCTCTACGAGCAGTACTTC. Residues: CASSQCLYEQYF.

The chain joins TRBV2 to TRBJ1-3; D is perhaps TRBD1 (5 bases). Trimming pared 7 bases from V and 4 bases from J, leaving 11 bases between. Germline V CDR1 and CDR2: SNHLY, FYNNEI. The CDR3 is 13 amino acids. Written as DNA, the CDR3 is TGTGCCAGCACGCAGGACACCGGAAACACCATATATTTT. Its protein is CASTQDTGNTIYF.

V usage is TRBV5-6 and J usage is TRBJ1-2; D is unresolved. Trimming removed 2 bases at V and 4 bases at J, with 15 bases between. CDR3 length equals 15 residues. Germline CDR1 and CDR2: SGHDT and YYEEEE. In DNA, the CDR3 is TGTGCCAGCAGCTTCCGGTCTCGGCGGGGCTATGGCTACACCTTC. This gives the protein CASSFRSRRGYGYTF.

This clone has only one observation. This CDR3 is CASQRSGGAHNEQFF. The CDR3 DNA is TGTGCCAGCCAGAGGAGCGGGGGGGCTCACAATGAGCAGTTCTTC. The chain has TRBV19 and TRBJ2-1, with 10 bases matching TRBD2. This CDR3 is built from 15 residues. The V gene end was trimmed by 9 bases and the J gene end by 5 bases; junction bases not matched to a gene: 10. CDR1 is LNHDA, CDR2 SQIVND, per germline (reference sequence).

This clone occurred once. The rearrangement links TRBV30 to TRBJ1-1, with TRBD1 as a possible D gene (5 bases). The CDR3 totals 13 residues. Germline lookup yields CDR1 GTSNPN and CDR2 SVGIG (reference sequence). Trimming took 4 bases from V and 5 from J, leaving 14 bases between them. The CDR3 is CAWNPQGRTEAFF. The CDR3 DNA reads as TGTGCCTGGAACCCGCAGGGAAGAACTGAAGCTTTCTTT.

Only one count was recorded for this clone. The chain uses TRBV29-1 and TRBJ2-4, with D maybe TRBD1 (6 bases). The CDR3 is 14 amino acids. The V gene's germline CDR1 is SQVTM and CDR2 ANQGSEA. Trimming pared 7 bases from V and 4 bases from J, leaving 17 bases between. DNA of the CDR3: TGCAGCGCCCGGGTGGGGCAGGGGAAAAACATTCAGTACTTC. This encodes CSARVGQGKNIQYF. Based on the CDR3 plus reference TRBV29-1 and TRBJ2-4, the full variable domain is SAVISQKPSRDICQRGTSLTIQCQVDSQVTMMFWYRQQPGQSLTLIATANQGSEATYESGFVIDKFPISRPNLTFSTLTVSNMSPEDSSIYLCSARVGQGKNIQYFGAGTRLSVL.

Points on this clone: This sample includes further DNA sequences coding for the same CDR3. V gene TRBV5-4 combines with J gene TRBJ1-2; D is unresolved. The CDR3 has 13 amino acids. Germline V gives CDR1 SGHNT, CDR2 YYREEE (reference sequence). The V gene lost 0 bases and the J gene lost 4 bases, with 7 bases spanning the gap. The DNA for the CDR3 is TGTGCCAGCAGCTTGGCCGGTGGCTATGGCTACACCTTC. Translating gives CASSLAGGYGYTF.

The J gene is TRBJ2-7, the V gene TRBV9; 10 bases are shared with TRBD2. The CDR3 covers 15 residues. Trimming cost V 0 bases and J 5 bases; bases outside gene matches: 5. Looked up from germline, CDR1 is SGDLS and CDR2 is YYNGEE. The DNA of the CDR3 is TGTGCCAGCAGCGTAGGGAGCGGGGGGGCCCACGAGCAGTACTTC. Amino acid sequence: CASSVGSGGAHEQYF.

The V gene is TRBV5-4, the J gene TRBJ2-7; 10 bases map to TRBD2. Trimming at V came to 3 bases and at J to 3 bases, leaving 6 bases not matched to a gene. This CDR3 spans 15 amino acids. Germline values: CDR1 SGHNT, CDR2 YYREEE (reference sequence). CDR3 DNA: TGTGCCAGCAGCTCCGGGACTAGCGAAAACTACGAGCAGTACTTC. Protein: CASSSGTSENYEQYF. The whole variable domain, filled in from reference TRBV5-4 and TRBJ2-7, reads ETGVTQSPTHLIKTRGQQVTLRCSSQSGHNTVSWYQQALGQGPQFIFQYYREEENGRGNFPPRFSGLQFPNYSSELNVNALELDDSALYLCASSSGTSENYEQYFGPGTRLTVT.

The chain uses TRBV4-1 and TRBJ1-4, with a tentative D call TRBD1 (6 bases). The V gene's germline CDR1 is MGHRA and CDR2 YSYEKL. V dropped 4 bases and J dropped 4 bases, with 16 bases sitting between them. The CDR3 has 16 residues. The CDR3 sequence: CASSPLTTGSNEKLFF. For the CDR3, the DNA is TGCGCCAGCAGCCCTCTGACTACAGGGAGTAATGAAAAACTGTTTTTT.

V usage is TRBV19 and J usage is TRBJ2-7; 10 bases are a match to TRBD1. The trim removed 7 bases at V and 6 bases at J, leaving 6 bases unmatched. Per germline, CDR1 LNHDA and CDR2 SQIVND (reference sequence). The CDR3 has 13 residues. The CDR3 region has the DNA TGTGCCAGTATCGACAGGGGGCGCGGCGAGCAGTACTTC. Residues: CASIDRGRGEQYF.

The J gene is TRBJ1-2, the V gene TRBV7-2; no definite D call. This CDR3 has 13 residues. Trimming left V 1 base short and J 8 bases short, with 11 bases between. The germline gives CDR1 SGHTA, CDR2 FQGNSA. The CDR3 DNA follows: TGTGCCAGCAGCTTAGGCGGGGTGCGGGGCTACACCTTC. Protein sequence: CASSLGGVRGYTF.

V and J are TRBV30 and TRBJ1-2; D perhaps matches TRBD1 (5 bases). V lost 0 bases to trimming and J lost 1 base, with 9 bases between them. Germline CDR1 and CDR2: GTSNPN and SVGIG (reference sequence). The CDR3 is 14 amino acids. The CDR3 DNA follows: TGTGCCTGGAGTGTCCAGGGACTTAACTATGGCTACACCTTC. Translation gives CAWSVQGLNYGYTF.

The chain carries TRBV5-1 and TRBJ2-1; 10 bases fit TRBD1. CDR1 and CDR2 from the germline V gene are SGHRS and YFSETQ. Trimming took 3 bases from V and 7 from J; bases not matched to a gene: 7. The CDR3 runs 15 residues. The CDR3 loop is CASSYGQGVGNEQFF. The CDR3 DNA sequence: TGCGCCAGCAGCTACGGACAGGGGGTTGGTAATGAGCAGTTCTTC.

This chain connects TRBV6-6 to TRBJ2-5; D is ambiguous. The CDR3 is 12 amino acids. V dropped 8 bases and J dropped 5 bases, with 12 bases sitting between them. Germline loops: CDR1 MNHNY, CDR2 SVGAGI (reference sequence). As DNA, the CDR3 is TGTGCCAGCCGCGATTTCGGGGAGACCCAGTACTTC. Translating gives CASRDFGETQYF.

CDR3 region: CSVVTSIYEQYF. CDR3 coding DNA: TGCAGCGTTGTGACAAGTATCTACGAGCAGTACTTC. The rearrangement uses TRBV29-1 and TRBJ2-7; D ambiguous. The ends were cut back, 4 bases at V and 3 bases at J, with 10 bases in the middle. Germline V lookup: CDR1 SQVTM, CDR2 ANQGSEA. This CDR3 has 12 residues.

The gene calls are TRBV7-9 and TRBJ2-1, with 9 bases aligning to TRBD1. The ends lost 4 bases at V and 0 bases at J; junction bases unmatched: 4. Germline-derived CDR1 and CDR2 are SEHNR and FQNEAQ (reference sequence). This CDR3 contains 16 residues. The CDR3 loop is CASSSGTGSSYNEQFF. CDR3 sequence (DNA): TGTGCCAGCAGCTCAGGGACAGGGAGCTCCTACAATGAGCAGTTCTTC.

This clone appeared a few times. The same CDR3 arises from other DNA sequences in this sample as well. The V and J genes are TRBV5-6 and TRBJ1-4; 8 bases line up with TRBD1. Germline CDR1 SGHDT, CDR2 YYEEEE. V lost 3 bases to trimming and J lost 7 bases; unmatched junction nucleotides: 11. This CDR3 contains 16 residues. This CDR3 reads CASSSGQGRDIEKLFF. The CDR3 DNA is TGTGCCAGCAGCTCAGGACAGGGTAGGGATATTGAAAAACTGTTTTTT.

The CDR3 reads CASSLFGTGAQAMKQFF. CDR3 DNA sequence: TGTGCCAGCAGTTTATTCGGGACAGGGGCTCAGGCAATGAAGCAGTTCTTC. J is TRBJ2-1 and V is TRBV27; 10 positions agree with TRBD1. Germline trimming cut 1 base from V and 11 bases from J; bases unmatched to any gene: 14. Germline loops: CDR1 MNHEY, CDR2 SMNVEV (reference sequence). The CDR3 totals 17 residues.

The chain employs TRBV7-3 and TRBJ2-1, with D perhaps TRBD2 (5 bases). The CDR3 has 14 residues. CDR1 and CDR2 (germline): SGHTA, FQGTGA. V lost 5 bases and J 9 bases, leaving 17 bases between the germline ends. The CDR3 DNA reads TGTGCCAGCAGCCGTCCCGGGGTAGGGAGTGAGCAGTTCTTC. Residues: CASSRPGVGSEQFF.

The rearrangement uses TRBV27 and TRBJ2-1; perhaps TRBD2 as D (5 bases). CDR1 is MNHEY, CDR2 SMNVEV, per germline (reference sequence). Trimming pared 6 bases from V and 3 bases from J, leaving 12 bases between. CDR3 length: 14 amino acids. The CDR3 DNA sequence: TGTGCCAGCAGCCGGGATTGGGGCTACAATGAGCAGTTCTTC. Translated: CASSRDWGYNEQFF.